A selection of T cell receptor beta chains follows, all from one sample in a study of blood T cell repertoires in COVID-19. Profiling relied on immunoSEQ multiplex PCR, and the TCRdb table lists in-frame clones only, not all of them. In the table there are 290,000 or so clones, just over 90% of which are singletons. Sequenced input: peripheral blood. These receptor sequences come from a woman in her twenties or thirties with COVID-19, enrolled during active disease. Both conserved end residues are part of each CDR3. A D gene is named only where the DNA matches it firmly. Not all rows give a size; the values are once, few, many and, for expanded clones, a class.

V,D,J,size,DNA,CDR3
TRBV6-5,TRBD2,TRBJ2-1,.,TGTGCCAGCAGCCGTAGCGGGAGGGTAAATGAGCAGTTCTTC,CASSRSGRVNEQFF
TRBV4-1,.,TRBJ2-1,.,TGCGCCAGCAGCCCCCCTCGAGCGGTTTATTTAAATGAGCAGTTCTTC,CASSPPRAVYLNEQFF
TRBV4-1,.,TRBJ1-5,.,TGCGCCAGCAGCCAAGGACCCGGAGGTCAGCCCCAGCATTTT,CASSQGPGGQPQHF
TRBV5-1,TRBD1,TRBJ2-7,.,TGCGCCAGCAGCGCCTACAGGGGAACCTACGAGCAGTACTTC,CASSAYRGTYEQYF
TRBV19,.,TRBJ1-2,.,TGTGCCAGTAGTTTCCTCAGGGAAACGCCCTATGGCTACACCTTC,CASSFLRETPYGYTF
TRBV5-1,TRBD2,TRBJ2-1,.,TGCGCCAGCAGCTTGGGACTAGCGCTAGGCAATGAGCAGTTCTTC,CASSLGLALGNEQFF
TRBV2,TRBD1,TRBJ1-2,.,TGTGCCAGCAGTGAAAGACAGGGGGCTGGTGGCTACACCTTC,CASSERQGAGGYTF
TRBV19,.,TRBJ1-1,.,TGTGCCAGTATGCCGGGAAGGAGAACTGAAGCTTTCTTT,CASMPGRRTEAFF
TRBV9,.,TRBJ1-5,few,TGTGCCAGCAGCAAAGGGGTCAGCAATCAGCCCCAGCATTTT,CASSKGVSNQPQHF
TRBV15,.,TRBJ2-1,.,TGTGCCACCAGCCTCTCGGTACTATACAATGAGCAGTTCTTC,CATSLSVLYNEQFF
TRBV5-4,TRBD2,TRBJ2-5,.,TGTGCCAGCAGCGAAAGGACTAGCGGGAATTCAGAGACCCAGTACTTC,CASSERTSGNSETQYF
TRBV6-5,.,TRBJ1-6,.,TGTGCCAGCACCCTAGACCTTAATTCACCCCTCCGCTTT,CASTLDLNSPLRF
TRBV4-1,TRBD2,TRBJ2-7,.,TGCGCCAGCAGCCAAGATACGGCCGGGAGGGCCTTGAGCTCCTACGAGCAGTACTTC,CASSQDTAGRALSSYEQYF
TRBV5-4,TRBD1,TRBJ1-6,.,TGTGCCAGCAGCTCCGGACAGGGGGCGCCTAATTCACCCCTCCACTTT,CASSSGQGAPNSPLHF
TRBV6-4,.,TRBJ2-2,.,TGTGCCAGCAGTGACCAGGGTAACACCGGGGAGCTGTTTTTT,CASSDQGNTGELFF
TRBV12-3/TRBV12-4,.,TRBJ1-2,once,TGTGCCAGCAGTTTAGTCCGGTATGGCTACACCTTC,CASSLVRYGYTF
TRBV10-3,.,TRBJ2-6,.,TGTGCCATCAGTTGGAGCTCTGGGGCCAACGTCCTGACTTTC,CAISWSSGANVLTF
TRBV9,.,TRBJ2-1,.,TGTGCCAGCAGCTCGAGAAGCACAGTCAATGAGCAGTTCTTC,CASSSRSTVNEQFF
TRBV7-3,.,TRBJ1-1,.,TGTGCCAGCAGCTTAATTCCCGCAGGGGTCCCCACTGAAGCTTTCTTT,CASSLIPAGVPTEAFF
TRBV29-1,.,TRBJ2-3,.,TGCAGCGCCGTCATACAGCCTGCCGTGGATACGCAGTATTTT,CSAVIQPAVDTQYF
TRBV10-3,TRBD2,TRBJ2-3,.,TGTGCCATCAGTGCCCAGCGGGATACAGATACGCAGTATTTT,CAISAQRDTDTQYF
TRBV28,TRBD1,TRBJ2-4,.,TGTGCCAGCAGGCCGGGACAGCTAGCCAAAAACATTCAGTACTTC,CASRPGQLAKNIQYF
TRBV11-2,.,TRBJ2-7,.,TGTGCCAGCAGCTTAACCCTGGGCAGGGTAAGTGGCGAGCAGTACTTC,CASSLTLGRVSGEQYF
TRBV9,TRBD2,TRBJ2-7,.,TGTGCCAGCAGCGAGGGACTAGCGGGAGGGCCCGGGGGGTACGAGCAGTACTTC,CASSEGLAGGPGGYEQYF
TRBV30,TRBD1,TRBJ1-1,.,TGTGCCTGGAGTGTAAAGGGGGCGGGGGAAGCTTTCTTT,CAWSVKGAGEAFF
TRBV6-1,.,TRBJ1-5,.,TGTGCCAGCAGTGAACTAGGGGGGGATCAGCCCCAGCATTTT,CASSELGGDQPQHF
TRBV12-5,TRBD1,TRBJ1-2,.,TGTGCTAGTGGGGGGGACAGGGGACACTCTAACTATGGCTACACCTTC,CASGGDRGHSNYGYTF
TRBV6-5,.,TRBJ1-1,.,TGTGCCAGCAGTTACTCGACCATGGGCAGGGCTGCTGAAGCTTTCTTT,CASSYSTMGRAAEAFF
TRBV6-5,.,TRBJ2-7,.,TGTGCCAGCCAGAGGGGGAGCGAGCAGTACTTC,CASQRGSEQYF
TRBV24-1,TRBD1,TRBJ2-7,.,TGTGCCACCAGTAACCCCGGGACAGGGGATAACGAGCAGTACTTC,CATSNPGTGDNEQYF
TRBV6-4,.,TRBJ2-1,once,TGTGCCAGCAGCCAGAATTGGGGAGGCCAGAATGAGCAGTTCTTC,CASSQNWGGQNEQFF